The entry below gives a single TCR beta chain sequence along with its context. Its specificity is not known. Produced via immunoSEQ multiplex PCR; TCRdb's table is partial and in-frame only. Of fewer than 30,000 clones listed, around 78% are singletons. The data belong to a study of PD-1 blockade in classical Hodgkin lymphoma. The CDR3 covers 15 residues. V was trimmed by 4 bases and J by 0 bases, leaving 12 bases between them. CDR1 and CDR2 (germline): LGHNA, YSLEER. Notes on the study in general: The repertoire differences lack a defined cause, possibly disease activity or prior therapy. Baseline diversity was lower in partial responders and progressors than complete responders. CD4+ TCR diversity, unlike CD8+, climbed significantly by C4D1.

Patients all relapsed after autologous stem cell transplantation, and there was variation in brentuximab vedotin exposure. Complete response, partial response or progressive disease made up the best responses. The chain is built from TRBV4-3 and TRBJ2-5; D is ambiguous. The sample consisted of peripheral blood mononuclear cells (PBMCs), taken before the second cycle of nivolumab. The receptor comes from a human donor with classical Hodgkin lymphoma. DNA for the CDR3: TGCGCCAGCAGCCCCTACCGTGGGGACCAAGAGACCCAGTACTTC. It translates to CASSPYRGDQETQYF.